This T cell receptor beta chain was identified in a study of T cells after yellow fever vaccination. Study-level points and caveats: A weaker secondary response peaked on day 5, the primary on day 15.

The authors made TCR cDNA by 5'RACE template switching, adding a universal primer site and UMIs. TCRdb reprocessed the 5' RACE reads with MiXCR, giving one entry per CDR3 protein. The sample lists a few hundred thousand distinct CDR3 sequences; less than 20% were seen once. About this clonotype: Its antigen is not identified.

J gave up 4 bases and V 1 base, and 7 bases lay outside the gene matches. CDR1 SGHVS and CDR2 FQNEAQ come from the germline V gene. The length of the CDR3 is 16 residues. This chain connects TRBV7-8 to TRBJ1-2, with 9 bases aligning to TRBD1. Material: PBMCs, obtained about 5 days after the first yellow fever vaccination. The TCR comes from a man younger than 35 who received the YFV17D yellow fever vaccine. Written as DNA, the CDR3 is TGTGCCAGCAGCTTAGGGACAGGGGCTTCTGGCTATGGCTACACCTTC. This sequence encodes CASSLGTGASGYGYTF. The variable domain in full, completed from reference TRBV7-8 and TRBJ1-2, reads GAGVSQSPRYKVAKRGQDVALRCDPISGHVSLFWYQQALGQGPEFLTYFQNEAQLDKSGLPSDRFFAERPEGSVSTLKIQRTQQEDSAVYLCASSLGTGASGYGYTFGSGTRLTVV.